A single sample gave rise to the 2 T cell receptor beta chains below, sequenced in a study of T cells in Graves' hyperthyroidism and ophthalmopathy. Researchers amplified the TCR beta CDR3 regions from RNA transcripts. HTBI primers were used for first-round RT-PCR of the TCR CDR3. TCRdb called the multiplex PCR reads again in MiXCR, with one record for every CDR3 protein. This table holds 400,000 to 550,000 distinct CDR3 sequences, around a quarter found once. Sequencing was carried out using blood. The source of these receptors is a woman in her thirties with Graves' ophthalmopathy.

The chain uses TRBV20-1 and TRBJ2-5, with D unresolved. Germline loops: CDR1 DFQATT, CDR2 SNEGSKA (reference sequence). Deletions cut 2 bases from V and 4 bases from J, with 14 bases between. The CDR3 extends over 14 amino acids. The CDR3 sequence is CSARFVGMVETQYF. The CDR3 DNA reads TGCAGTGCTAGATTCGTGGGTATGGTAGAGACCCAGTACTTC.

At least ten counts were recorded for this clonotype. CDR3 nucleotide sequence: TGCAGCGTTGTCGGGTCTGGAAACACCATATATTTT. Amino acid sequence: CSVVGSGNTIYF. J is TRBJ1-3 and V is TRBV29-1, with D unclear. The CDR3 runs 12 residues. Trimming cost V 4 bases and J 1 base, with 5 bases left between them. Germline values: CDR1 SQVTM, CDR2 ANQGSEA.